The 18 T cell receptor beta chains given below trace back to one sample, sequenced in a study of blood T cells in healthy people across ages (dated by TCRdb to 2013 to 2016). Receptors were amplified or captured by 5' RACE. Sequencing was carried out with an Illumina HiSeq 2500. A second PCR of roughly 6 to 11 cycles was performed with a sample-barcoded 5' primer and a J-beta primer mix. TCRdb's own reprocessing of the public reads used fastp at Q25 and MiXCR and kept productive beta chains. For every CDR3 protein sequence, its rows merge into one entry that carries the most common genes and DNA. For this sample the table gives hundreds of thousands of distinct CDR3 sequences, of which about 21% were detected only once. The top ten clones comprise roughly 3.6% of the sample. Sequencing was carried out using blood. The receptor source for this set is a man aged 70 or older in good health.

V is TRBV28 and J is TRBJ2-5; 9 bases fit TRBD2. The tail of the sequence fits TRBJ2-7 better, so the J call may be wrong. Germline V gene lookup returns CDR1 MDHEN and CDR2 SYDVKM. There are 12 residues in the CDR3. The chain's CDR3 is CATTSGTYEQYF. The CDR3 region has the DNA TGTGCCACGACTAGCGGAACCTACGAGCAGTACTTC.

This CDR3 reads CSAQGRTYEQYF. The CDR3 coding sequence is TGCAGTGCTCAGGGCCGCACCTACGAGCAGTACTTC. This chain links TRBV20-1 with TRBJ2-7; maybe TRBD1 (5 bases). V was shortened by 5 bases and J by 2 bases, with 10 bases between the two germline ends. The CDR3 loop spans 12 amino acids. Germline values: CDR1 DFQATT, CDR2 SNEGSKA (reference sequence).

This clonotype turned up a few times. The chain uses TRBV25-1 and TRBJ1-4, with D perhaps matching TRBD1 (5 bases). The CDR3 spans 16 residues. Per the germline V gene, CDR1 is MGHDK and CDR2 is SYGVNS. V shed 4 bases and J shed 0 bases, with 12 bases lying between them. In DNA, the CDR3 is TGTGCCAGCAGTGGGCTCGGGGGTGCAACTAATGAAAAACTGTTTTTT. Protein: CASSGLGGATNEKLFF.

This clonotype was picked up one time. The V call is TRBV5-1, the J call TRBJ1-1, with a tentative D call TRBD1 (6 bases). V shed 0 bases and J shed 5 bases, with 14 bases lying between them. The CDR3 has 15 residues. The germline gives CDR1 SGHRS, CDR2 YFSETQ. CDR3 residues: CASSLDLGAGTEAFF. CDR3 sequence (DNA): TGCGCCAGCAGCTTGGATCTGGGGGCCGGGACTGAAGCTTTCTTT.

This clonotype was detected only a few times. The V gene is TRBV5-1, the J gene TRBJ2-1; D remains unclear. Looked up from germline, CDR1 is SGHRS and CDR2 is YFSETQ. This CDR3 region has 14 residues. Trimming removed 0 bases at V and 2 bases at J, with 6 bases between. The CDR3, as DNA: TGCGCCAGCAGCTTGGGGGAAACCTACAATGAGCAGTTCTTC. Translating it yields CASSLGETYNEQFF.

This clonotype was detected a few times. This rearrangement joins TRBV28 to TRBJ2-1, with 10 bases matching TRBD1. Matching the DNA end better, TRBJ2-7 makes the J call doubtful. The CDR3 is 14 amino acids. Germline-derived CDR1 and CDR2 are MDHEN and SYDVKM. The CDR3 DNA sequence: TGTGCCAGCAGTTTAGGGACAGGGGTGGCCGAGCAGTACTTC. Protein product: CASSLGTGVAEQYF.

This clonotype was seen repeatedly, ten times or more. At one of its ends the junction is not consistent with the germline gene, which may arise from a read error. The chain carries TRBV3-1 and TRBJ2-5, with D tentatively TRBD1 (6 bases). The CDR3 spans 14 residues. Germline V lookup: CDR1 LGHDT, CDR2 YNNKEL (reference sequence). The CDR3 loop reads CASSQRDTQETQYF. CDR3 sequence (DNA): TGCGCCAGCAGCCAAAGGGACACCCAAGAGACCCAGTACTTC.

The chain carries TRBV7-9 and TRBJ2-6, with 11 bases fitting TRBD2. J gave up 1 base and V 4 bases, and 12 bases lay outside the gene matches. The germline V gene encodes CDR1 SEHNR and CDR2 FQNEAQ (reference sequence). This CDR3 is 20 amino acids long. CDR3: CASSSKTSGTEKSGANVLTF. The CDR3 DNA follows: TGTGCCAGCAGCTCAAAGACTAGCGGGACTGAGAAATCTGGGGCCAACGTCCTGACTTTC.

This clonotype was detected a few times. This chain joins TRBV9 and TRBJ2-2; 8 positions agree with TRBD1. The CDR3 length is 16 residues. The V and J ends lost 4 bases and 4 bases, in that order; junction bases with no gene match: 9. Germline V gene sequence: CDR1 SGDLS, CDR2 YYNGEE. CDR3 nucleotides: TGTGCCAGCAGCCCCAATCCGGGACAGGCCACCGGGGAGCTGTTTTTT. Amino acid sequence: CASSPNPGQATGELFF.

This clonotype has only a few counts. The rearrangement uses TRBV11-2 and TRBJ2-1; maybe TRBD2 (6 bases). CDR1 and CDR2 (germline): SGHAT, FQNNGV. This CDR3 contains 17 residues. The V and J ends lost 1 base and 0 bases respectively, with 13 bases between them. Written as DNA, the CDR3 is TGTGCCAGCAGCTTAGTCCCTAGACTAGTCTCCTACAATGAGCAGTTCTTC. Its protein product is CASSLVPRLVSYNEQFF.

Regarding this clonotype: A much larger clone differs by one base, so this may be a read error. The CDR3 DNA is TGCAGTGCGACTAGGAGCCGGGGGATATGCGAGCAGTACTTC. It codes for CSATRSRGICEQYF. The rearrangement uses TRBV20-1 and TRBJ2-7; D might be TRBD2 (6 bases). This CDR3 has 14 residues. V shed 6 bases and J shed 6 bases, with 21 bases lying between them. Germline V gives CDR1 DFQATT, CDR2 SNEGSKA (reference sequence).

The chain combines TRBV7-8 with TRBJ2-5; the D gene is possibly TRBD1 (5 bases). Between the trimmed V and J ends, which lost 0 bases and 3 bases, there was a span of 14 bases. The CDR3 has 16 amino acids. The germline gives CDR1 SGHVS, CDR2 FQNEAQ. For the CDR3, the DNA is TGTGCCAGCAGCTTAGCGTTTCCCAGGGTAAAAGAGACCCAGTACTTC. This translates into CASSLAFPRVKETQYF. Based on the CDR3 plus reference TRBV7-8 and TRBJ2-5, the full variable domain is GAGVSQSPRYKVAKRGQDVALRCDPISGHVSLFWYQQALGQGPEFLTYFQNEAQLDKSGLPSDRFFAERPEGSVSTLKIQRTQQEDSAVYLCASSLAFPRVKETQYFGPGTRLLVL.

The chain couples TRBV6-1 to TRBJ2-5; no definite D call. TRBJ2-7 explains the end of the DNA better; the J call may be wrong. Per the germline V gene, CDR1 is MNHNS and CDR2 is SASEGT. The CDR3 consists of 11 residues. The CDR3 loop reads CASQVTYEQYF. CDR3 coding DNA: TGTGCCAGCCAGGTAACCTACGAGCAGTACTTC.

V is TRBV12-3 or TRBV12-4 and J is TRBJ2-1; 8 bases are a match to TRBD2. The CDR3 contains 14 residues. The ends lost 9 bases at V and 4 bases at J; junction bases unmatched: 8. CDR3: CASTRLAKYNEQFF. For the CDR3, the DNA is TGTGCCAGTACCAGACTAGCGAAGTACAATGAGCAGTTCTTC.

The V call is TRBV20-1, the J call TRBJ2-5, with 12 bases aligning to TRBD2. Unmatched junction bases numbered 7, after V lost 3 bases and J lost 5 bases. Germline V CDR1 and CDR2: DFQATT, SNEGSKA (reference sequence). This CDR3 has 15 amino acids. CDR3 protein: CSASRTSGIGETQYF. CDR3 bases: TGCAGTGCTAGTCGGACTAGCGGGATCGGGGAGACCCAGTACTTC.

This clonotype was seen a few times. The rearrangement joins TRBV5-1 to TRBJ2-2; 10 positions agree with TRBD2. The length of the CDR3 is 16 residues. Looked up from germline, CDR1 is SGHRS and CDR2 is YFSETQ. The V segment lost 5 bases and the J segment 5 bases; nucleotides outside the gene matches: 9. In DNA, the CDR3 is TGCGCCAGCAGGTCTAGCGGGAGTTCGGCGACCGGGGAGCTGTTTTTT. Translation: CASRSSGSSATGELFF.

This clonotype has more than one count but fewer than ten. The chain links TRBV7-6 to TRBJ2-3; a weak D match, TRBD2 (5 bases). Germline V CDR1 and CDR2: SGHVS, FNYEAQ. This CDR3 contains 15 residues. V shed 6 bases and J shed 0 bases, with 13 bases lying between them. CDR3 nucleotide sequence: TGTGCCAGCAGTGGGCTAGCTTTAAGCACAGATACGCAGTATTTT. This translates into CASSGLALSTDTQYF. Full variable domain (outside the CDR3, taken from reference TRBV7-6 and TRBJ2-3): GAGVSQSPRYKVTKRGQDVALRCDPISGHVSLYWYRQALGQGPEFLTYFNYEAQQDKSGLPNDRFSAERPEGSISTLTIQRTEQRDSAMYRCASSGLALSTDTQYFGPGTRLTVL.

The chain joins TRBV2 to TRBJ2-5; possibly TRBD1 or TRBD2 for D (5 bases each). The CDR3 covers 14 residues. CDR1 is SNHLY and CDR2 is FYNNEI in the germline V gene. Deletions cut 2 bases from V and 0 bases from J, with 7 bases between. CDR3 nucleotide sequence: TGTGCCAGCAGTGAAATGGGGGACCAAGAGACCCAGTACTTC. Protein sequence: CASSEMGDQETQYF.